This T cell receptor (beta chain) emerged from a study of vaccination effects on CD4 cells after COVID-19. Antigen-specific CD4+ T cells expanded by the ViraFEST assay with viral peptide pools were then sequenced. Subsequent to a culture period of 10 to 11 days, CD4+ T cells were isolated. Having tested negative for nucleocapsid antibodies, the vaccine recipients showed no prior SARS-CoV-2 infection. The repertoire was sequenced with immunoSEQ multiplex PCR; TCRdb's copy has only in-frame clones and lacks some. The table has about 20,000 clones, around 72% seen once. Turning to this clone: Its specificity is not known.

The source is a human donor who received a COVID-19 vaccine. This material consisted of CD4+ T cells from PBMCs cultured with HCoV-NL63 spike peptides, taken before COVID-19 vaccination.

This chain's CDR3 is CASSEYRRNQPQHF. The CDR3 nucleotides are TGTGCCAGCAGTGAGTACAGGCGTAATCAGCCCCAGCATTTT. The chain carries TRBV25-1 and TRBJ1-5; D perhaps matches TRBD1 (5 bases). The CDR3 runs to 14 residues. Per germline, CDR1 MGHDK and CDR2 SYGVNS. V gave up 3 bases and J gave up 4 bases, with 10 bases separating them.